This passage covers 9 T cell receptor beta chains from one sample sequenced in a study of blood T cells in healthy people across ages. The use of a sample-barcoded 5' primer and a J-beta primer mix characterized a second PCR of roughly 7 to 11 cycles. TCRdb processed the 5' RACE reads anew with MiXCR; each CDR3 protein has one entry. The repertoire consists of 780,000 or so distinct CDR3 sequences, with more than 55% occurring once and the leading ten covering around a quarter. The material sequenced was blood. The receptors stem from a man between 40 and 49 years old in good health.

This chain links TRBV12-3 or TRBV12-4 with TRBJ2-2, with D hard to call. V lost 7 bases, J lost 8 bases, and 14 bases lay in between. CDR3 length: 13 amino acids. CDR3 protein: CASIGRAAGELFF. The CDR3, as DNA: TGTGCCAGCATTGGAAGGGCAGCGGGGGAGCTGTTTTTT.

The chain has TRBV20-1 and TRBJ1-2; weak D call: TRBD1 (6 bases). CDR3 length: 14 amino acids. V lost 6 bases and J 6 bases, leaving 20 bases between the germline ends. Germline lookup yields CDR1 DFQATT and CDR2 SNEGSKA (reference sequence). CDR3 in amino acids: CSAKPSTGGHGYTF. CDR3 in DNA: TGCAGTGCCAAGCCCTCGACAGGAGGACATGGCTACACCTTC.

This clonotype was picked up one time. CDR3 residues: CASSRDLPSGSPPPTGELFF. The DNA of the CDR3 is TGTGCCAGCAGCCGAGATTTACCTAGCGGGAGTCCCCCTCCCACCGGGGAGCTGTTTTTT. The chain joins TRBV4-2 to TRBJ2-2; 10 positions match TRBD2. Trimming removed 4 bases from V and 4 bases from J; junction bases left unmatched: 18. CDR3 length: 20 amino acids. Germline loops: CDR1 LGHNA, CDR2 YNFKEQ.

This clonotype was observed a handful of times. The rearrangement joins TRBV7-9 to TRBJ2-3; tentatively, D is TRBD1 (5 bases). V was cut by 3 bases and J by 7 bases, with 8 bases left in between. Germline lookup yields CDR1 SEHNR and CDR2 FQNEAQ (reference sequence). CDR3 size: 12 residues. This chain's CDR3 is CASSFGANTQYF. CDR3 coding DNA: TGTGCCAGCAGCTTTGGGGCGAATACGCAGTATTTT.

This clonotype was counted only a few times. The chain links TRBV12-3 or TRBV12-4 to TRBJ2-7; D remains ambiguous. The CDR3 totals 12 residues. The germline V and J ends were trimmed by 3 bases and 6 bases, with 9 bases remaining between them. CDR3 DNA sequence: TGTGCCAGCAGTTTTTGGGGTGGCGAGCAGTACTTC. Protein sequence: CASSFWGGEQYF.

The chain joins TRBV6-5 to TRBJ2-5; 7 bases match TRBD2. The CDR3 contains 15 residues. Looked up from germline, CDR1 is MNHEY and CDR2 is SVGAGI. V shed 1 base and J 9 bases; nucleotides not matched to a gene: 11. CDR3 nucleotide sequence: TGTGCCAGCAGTTACTGGGGTCGGGGGGTGGAGCCCCAGTACTTC. This gives the protein CASSYWGRGVEPQYF.

The V call is TRBV28, the J call TRBJ2-5; D unresolved. The CDR3 has 14 amino acids. Germline V CDR1 and CDR2: MDHEN, SYDVKM. Trimming removed 2 bases at V and 11 bases at J, with 18 bases between. CDR3 region: CASSLVGQYNEQYF. CDR3 bases: TGTGCCAGCAGTTTAGTTGGGCAGTACAATGAGCAGTACTTC.

V usage is TRBV12-3 or TRBV12-4 and J usage is TRBJ2-3; a possible D gene is TRBD2 (6 bases). V lost 6 bases, J lost 2 bases, and 18 bases lay in between. The CDR3 runs 16 residues. CDR3 nucleotide sequence: TGTGCCAGCAGAGGCCCTAGGAGGGTATCCACAGATACGCAGTATTTT. Amino acid sequence: CASRGPRRVSTDTQYF.

V usage is TRBV6-6 and J usage is TRBJ2-3; TRBD2 matches at 8 bases. Germline V gene data show CDR1 as MNHNY and CDR2 as SVGAGI (reference sequence). There are 14 residues in the CDR3. Trimming took 6 bases from V and 2 from J; bases not matched to a gene: 4. The CDR3 DNA is TGTGCCAGCAGCGAGCGGGGGATCACAGATACGCAGTATTTT. Protein: CASSERGITDTQYF.